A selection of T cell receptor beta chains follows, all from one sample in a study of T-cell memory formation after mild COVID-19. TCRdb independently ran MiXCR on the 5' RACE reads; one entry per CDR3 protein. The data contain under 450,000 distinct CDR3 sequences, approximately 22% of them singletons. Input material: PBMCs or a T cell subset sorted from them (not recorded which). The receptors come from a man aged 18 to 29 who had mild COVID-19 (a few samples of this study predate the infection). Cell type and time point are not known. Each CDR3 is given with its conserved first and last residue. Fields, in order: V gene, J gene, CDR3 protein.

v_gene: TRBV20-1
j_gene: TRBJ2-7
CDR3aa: CSAHTGTEPYEQYF

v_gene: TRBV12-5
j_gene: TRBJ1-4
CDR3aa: CASGFATLYEKLFF

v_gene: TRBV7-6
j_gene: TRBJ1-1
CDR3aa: CASSAQGTEAFF

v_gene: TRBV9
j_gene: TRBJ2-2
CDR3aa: CASSVDGSTGELFF

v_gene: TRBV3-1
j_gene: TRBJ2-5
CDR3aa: CASSPGRATQYF

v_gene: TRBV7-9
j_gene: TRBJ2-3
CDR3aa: CASSPPNPDTQYF

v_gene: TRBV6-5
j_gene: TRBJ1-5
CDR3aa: CASSSRLNQPQHF

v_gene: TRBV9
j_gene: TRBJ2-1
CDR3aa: CASSPPGQNEQFF

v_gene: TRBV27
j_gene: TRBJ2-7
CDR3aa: CASSWSGTQEQYF

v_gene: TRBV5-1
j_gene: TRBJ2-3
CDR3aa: CASRTGGANTQYF

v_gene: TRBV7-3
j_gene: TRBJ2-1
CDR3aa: CASSLNPPSSRGEQFF

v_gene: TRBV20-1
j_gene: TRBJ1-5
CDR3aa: CSAAVEGQLTQHF

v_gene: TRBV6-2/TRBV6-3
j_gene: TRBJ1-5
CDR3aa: CASLRGYNQPQHF

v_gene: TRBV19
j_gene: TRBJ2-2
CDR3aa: CASRRVNTGELFF

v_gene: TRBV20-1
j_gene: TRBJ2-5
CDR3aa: CSALWTGKWETQYF

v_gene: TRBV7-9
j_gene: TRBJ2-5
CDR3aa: CASSRKSGFQETQYF

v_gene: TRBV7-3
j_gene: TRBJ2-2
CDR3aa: CASSRTSVNTGELFF

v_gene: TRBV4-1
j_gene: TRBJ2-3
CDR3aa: CASSQDGAGRTDTQYF

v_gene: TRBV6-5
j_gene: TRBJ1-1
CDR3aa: CASSYNRNTEAFF

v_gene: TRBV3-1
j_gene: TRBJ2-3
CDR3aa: CASSQVQEGWGDTQYF

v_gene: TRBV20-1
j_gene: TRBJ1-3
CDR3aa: CRPGQGAGNTIYF

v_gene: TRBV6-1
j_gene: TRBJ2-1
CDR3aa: CASRPGYRGNEQFF

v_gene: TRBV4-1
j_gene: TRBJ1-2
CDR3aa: CASSQVFPLFGNIGAGYTF

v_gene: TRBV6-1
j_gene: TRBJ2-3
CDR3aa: CASSLGTASGRTDTQYF

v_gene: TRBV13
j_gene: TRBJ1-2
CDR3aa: CASSPSDRVYGYTF

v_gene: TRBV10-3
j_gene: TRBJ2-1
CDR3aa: CAIAGSDQRGNDEQFF

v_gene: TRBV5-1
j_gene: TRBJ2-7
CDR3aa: CASSFGGHSYEQYF

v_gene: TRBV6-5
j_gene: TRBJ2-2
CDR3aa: CASSYFNGELFF

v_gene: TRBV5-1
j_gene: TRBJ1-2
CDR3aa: CASSWGQGAYGYTF

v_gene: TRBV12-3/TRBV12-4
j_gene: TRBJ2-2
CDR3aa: CASSLILGSVPGELFF

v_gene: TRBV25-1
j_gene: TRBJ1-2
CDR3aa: CASSEFRDPLDGYTF

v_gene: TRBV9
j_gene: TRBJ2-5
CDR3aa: CASSVGPGTREETQYF

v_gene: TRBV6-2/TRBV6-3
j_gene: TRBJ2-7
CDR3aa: CASSYAGPHEQYF

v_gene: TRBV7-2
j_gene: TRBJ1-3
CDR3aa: CASSSGGSRRRNTIYF

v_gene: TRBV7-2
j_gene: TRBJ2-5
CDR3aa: CASSSEDRVETQYF

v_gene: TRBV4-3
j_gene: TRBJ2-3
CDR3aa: CASGTSGGYTDTQYF

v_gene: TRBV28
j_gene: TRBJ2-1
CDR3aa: CASSSNRRGSYNEQFF

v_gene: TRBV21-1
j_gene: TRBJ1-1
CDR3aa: CASSKEDRGNTEAFF

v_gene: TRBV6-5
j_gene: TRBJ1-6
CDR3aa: CASSSSLQGGSPLHF

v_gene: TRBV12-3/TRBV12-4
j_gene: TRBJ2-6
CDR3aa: CASSSGLRGANVLTF

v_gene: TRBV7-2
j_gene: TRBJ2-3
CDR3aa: CASSSGKLSTDTQYF

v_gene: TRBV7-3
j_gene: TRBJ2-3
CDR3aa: CASSSRGGPEDTQYF

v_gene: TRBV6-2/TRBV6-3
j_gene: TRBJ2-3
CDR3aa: CASRSRGEADTQYF

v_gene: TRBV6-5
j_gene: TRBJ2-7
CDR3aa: CASSYSTRYEQYF

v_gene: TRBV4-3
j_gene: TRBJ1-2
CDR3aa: CASSKWTGTNYGYTF

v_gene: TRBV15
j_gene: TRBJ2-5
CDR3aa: CATSRDWLAGGQETQYF

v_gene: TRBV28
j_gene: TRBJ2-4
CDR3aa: CASLSPATGRIQYF

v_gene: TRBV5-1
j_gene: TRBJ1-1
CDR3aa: CASSLFGQENTEAFF

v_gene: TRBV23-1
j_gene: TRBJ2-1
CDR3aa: CASTTPGSEQFF

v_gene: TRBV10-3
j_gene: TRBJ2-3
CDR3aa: CAISVDYPDTQYF

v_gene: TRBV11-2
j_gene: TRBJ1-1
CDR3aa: CASSLRRGRYTEAFF

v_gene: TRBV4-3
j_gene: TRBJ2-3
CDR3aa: CASSQGPSGAGDTQYF

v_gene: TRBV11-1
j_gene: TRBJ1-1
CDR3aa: CASSLGMDTEAFF

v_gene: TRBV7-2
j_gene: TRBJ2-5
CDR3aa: CASSPRGRDGWTQYF

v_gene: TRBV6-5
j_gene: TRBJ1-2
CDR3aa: CASSPRQGYGYTF

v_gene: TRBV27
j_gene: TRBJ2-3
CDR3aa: CASKLAGITDTQYF

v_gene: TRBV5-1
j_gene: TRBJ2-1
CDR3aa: CASSSGGGSYNEQFF

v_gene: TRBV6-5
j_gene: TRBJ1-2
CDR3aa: CASSYSISSGLAYGYTF

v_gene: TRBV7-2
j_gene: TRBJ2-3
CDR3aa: CASSSSGAASTDTQYF

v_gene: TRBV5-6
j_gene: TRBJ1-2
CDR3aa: CASSLLAGTSLNYGYTF